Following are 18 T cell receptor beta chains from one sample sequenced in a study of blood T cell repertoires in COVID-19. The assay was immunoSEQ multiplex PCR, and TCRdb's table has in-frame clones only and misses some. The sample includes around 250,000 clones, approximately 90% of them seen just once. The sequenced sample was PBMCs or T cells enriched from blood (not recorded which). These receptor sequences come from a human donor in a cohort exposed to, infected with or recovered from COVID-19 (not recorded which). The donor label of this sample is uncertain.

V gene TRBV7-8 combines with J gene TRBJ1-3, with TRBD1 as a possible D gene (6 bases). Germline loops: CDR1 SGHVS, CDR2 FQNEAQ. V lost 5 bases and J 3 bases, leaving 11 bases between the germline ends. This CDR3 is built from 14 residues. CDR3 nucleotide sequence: TGTGCCAGCAGCCAGGGGTTAGGTGGAAACACCATATATTTT. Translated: CASSQGLGGNTIYF.

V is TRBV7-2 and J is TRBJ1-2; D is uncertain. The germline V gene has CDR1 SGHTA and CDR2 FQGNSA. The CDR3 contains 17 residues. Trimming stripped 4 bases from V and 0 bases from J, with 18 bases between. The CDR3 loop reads CASSSEPRGLTNYGYTF. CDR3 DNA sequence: TGTGCCAGCAGCTCCGAGCCCCGGGGTTTAACTAACTATGGCTACACCTTC.

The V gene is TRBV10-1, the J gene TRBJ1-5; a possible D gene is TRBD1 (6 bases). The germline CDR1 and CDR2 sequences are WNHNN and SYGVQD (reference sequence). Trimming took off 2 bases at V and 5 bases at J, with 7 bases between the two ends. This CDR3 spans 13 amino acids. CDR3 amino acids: CASSEQGYQPQHF. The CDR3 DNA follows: TGCGCCAGCAGTGAGCAGGGGTATCAGCCCCAGCATTTT.

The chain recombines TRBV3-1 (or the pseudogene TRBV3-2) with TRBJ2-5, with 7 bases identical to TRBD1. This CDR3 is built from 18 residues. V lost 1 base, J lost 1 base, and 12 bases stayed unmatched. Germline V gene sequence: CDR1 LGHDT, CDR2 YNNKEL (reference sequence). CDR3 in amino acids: CASSQGGQGQALQETQYF. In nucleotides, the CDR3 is TGTGCCAGCAGCCAAGGTGGGCAAGGACAGGCTCTCCAAGAGACCCAGTACTTC.

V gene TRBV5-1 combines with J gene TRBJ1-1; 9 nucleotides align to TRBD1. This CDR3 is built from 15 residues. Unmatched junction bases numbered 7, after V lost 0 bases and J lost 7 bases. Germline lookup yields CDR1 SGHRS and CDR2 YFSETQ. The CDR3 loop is CASSLVGQGWGEAFF. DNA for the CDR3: TGCGCCAGCAGCTTGGTCGGACAGGGGTGGGGTGAAGCTTTCTTT.

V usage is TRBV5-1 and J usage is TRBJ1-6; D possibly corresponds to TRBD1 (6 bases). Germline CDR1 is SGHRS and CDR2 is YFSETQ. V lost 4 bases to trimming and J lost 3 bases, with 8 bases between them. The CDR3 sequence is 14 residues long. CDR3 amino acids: CASSPQGYNSPLHF. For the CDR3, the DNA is TGCGCCAGCAGCCCACAGGGCTATAATTCACCCCTCCACTTT.

CDR3 loop: CASSQVAGGETQYF. DNA of the CDR3: TGTGCCAGCAGCCAAGTCGCGGGGGGAGAGACCCAGTACTTC. V usage is TRBV3-1 (or the pseudogene TRBV3-2) and J usage is TRBJ2-5, with 8 bases lining up with TRBD2. CDR3 length: 14 amino acids. The ends lost 1 base at V and 4 bases at J; junction bases unmatched: 2. Germline V gene lookup returns CDR1 LGHDT and CDR2 YNNKEL (reference sequence).

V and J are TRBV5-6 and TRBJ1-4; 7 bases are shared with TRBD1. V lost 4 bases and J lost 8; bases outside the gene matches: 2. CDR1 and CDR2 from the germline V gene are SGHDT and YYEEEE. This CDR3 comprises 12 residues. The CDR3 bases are TGTGCCAGCAGCCAGACAGGGGAAAAACTGTTTTTT. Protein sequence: CASSQTGEKLFF.

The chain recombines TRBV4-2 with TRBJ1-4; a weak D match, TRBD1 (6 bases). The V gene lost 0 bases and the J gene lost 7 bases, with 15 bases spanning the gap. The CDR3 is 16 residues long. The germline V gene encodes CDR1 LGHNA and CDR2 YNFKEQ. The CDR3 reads CASSQDQGTSTEKLFF. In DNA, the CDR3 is TGTGCCAGCAGCCAAGATCAGGGGACATCCACTGAAAAACTGTTTTTT.

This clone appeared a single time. The CDR3 DNA sequence: TGTGCCAGCAGCCTGACAGATAATCAGCCCCAGCATTTT. This gives the protein CASSLTDNQPQHF. J is TRBJ1-5 and V is TRBV6-5; D perhaps matches TRBD1 (5 bases). Deletions cut 6 bases from V and 4 bases from J, with 10 bases between. Per the germline V gene, CDR1 is MNHEY and CDR2 is SVGAGI. The CDR3 covers 13 residues.

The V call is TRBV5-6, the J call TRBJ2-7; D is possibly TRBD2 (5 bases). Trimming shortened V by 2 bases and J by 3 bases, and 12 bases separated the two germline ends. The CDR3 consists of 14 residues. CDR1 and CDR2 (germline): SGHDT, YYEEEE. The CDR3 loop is CASSFGENDYEQYF. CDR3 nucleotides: TGTGCCAGCAGCTTCGGGGAGAATGACTACGAGCAGTACTTC. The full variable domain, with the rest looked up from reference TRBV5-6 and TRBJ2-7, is DAGVTQSPTHLIKTRGQQVTLRCSPKSGHDTVSWYQQALGQGPQFIFQYYEEEERQRGNFPDRFSGHQFPNYSSELNVNALLLGDSALYLCASSFGENDYEQYFGPGTRLTVT.

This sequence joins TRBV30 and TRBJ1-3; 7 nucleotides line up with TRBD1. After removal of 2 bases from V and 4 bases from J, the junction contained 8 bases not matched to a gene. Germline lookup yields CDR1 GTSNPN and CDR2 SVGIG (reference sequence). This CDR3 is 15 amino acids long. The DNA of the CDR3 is TGTGCCTGGAGTCTCTGGGACAGAGGAGGAAACACCATATATTTT. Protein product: CAWSLWDRGGNTIYF.

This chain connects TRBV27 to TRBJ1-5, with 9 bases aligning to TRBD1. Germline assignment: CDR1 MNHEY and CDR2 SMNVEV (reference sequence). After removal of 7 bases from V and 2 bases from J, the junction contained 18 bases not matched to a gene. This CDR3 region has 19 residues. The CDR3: CASTKGRDRDLGGNQPQHF. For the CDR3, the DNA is TGTGCCAGCACTAAAGGCCGGGACAGGGACCTTGGGGGCAATCAGCCCCAGCATTTT.

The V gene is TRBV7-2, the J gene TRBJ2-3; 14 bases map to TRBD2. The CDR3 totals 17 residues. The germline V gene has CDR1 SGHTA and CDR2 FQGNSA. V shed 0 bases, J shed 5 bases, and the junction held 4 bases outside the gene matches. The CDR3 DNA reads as TGTGCCAGCAGCTTAGCTCGACTAGCGGGGGGGCAAGATACGCAGTATTTT. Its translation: CASSLARLAGGQDTQYF. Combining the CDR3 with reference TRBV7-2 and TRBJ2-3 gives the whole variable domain GAGVSQSPSNKVTEKGKDVELRCDPISGHTALYWYRQSLGQGLEFLIYFQGNSAPDKSGLPSDRFSAERTGGSVSTLTIQRTQQEDSAVYLCASSLARLAGGQDTQYFGPGTRLTVL.

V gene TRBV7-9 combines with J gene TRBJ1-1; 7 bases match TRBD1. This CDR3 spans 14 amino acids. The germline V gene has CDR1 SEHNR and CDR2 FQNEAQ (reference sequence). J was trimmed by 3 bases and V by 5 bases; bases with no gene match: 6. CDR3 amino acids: CASSTSRGYTEAFF. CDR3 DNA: TGTGCCAGCAGCACATCCAGGGGGTACACTGAAGCTTTCTTT. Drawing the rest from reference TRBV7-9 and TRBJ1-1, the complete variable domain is DTGVSQNPRHKITKRGQNVTFRCDPISEHNRLYWYRQTLGQGPEFLTYFQNEAQLEKSRLLSDRFSAERPKGSFSTLEIQRTEQGDSAMYLCASSTSRGYTEAFFGQGTRLTVV.

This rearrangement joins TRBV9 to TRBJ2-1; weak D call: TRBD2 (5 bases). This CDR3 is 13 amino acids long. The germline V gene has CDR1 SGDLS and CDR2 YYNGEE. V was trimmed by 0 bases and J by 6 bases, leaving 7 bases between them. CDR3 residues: CASSVEGSNEQFF. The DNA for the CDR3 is TGTGCCAGCAGCGTAGAAGGGAGCAATGAGCAGTTCTTC. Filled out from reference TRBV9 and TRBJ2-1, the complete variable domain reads DSGVTQTPKHLITATGQRVTLRCSPRSGDLSVYWYQQSLDQGLQFLIQYYNGEERAKGNILERFSAQQFPDLHSELNLSSLELGDSALYFCASSVEGSNEQFFGPGTRLTVL.

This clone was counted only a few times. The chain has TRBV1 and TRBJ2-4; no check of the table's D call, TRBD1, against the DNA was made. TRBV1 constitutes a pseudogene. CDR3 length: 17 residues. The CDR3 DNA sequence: TGCACCAGCAGCCAAGGGGCTTTAAGAGAGGCCAAAAACATTCAGTACTTC. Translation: CTSSQGALREAKNIQYF.

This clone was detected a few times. The CDR3 region is CASSHLNPPLVAGGTDTQYF. CDR3 coding DNA: TGCGCCAGCAGCCACCTTAACCCCCCTCTTGTAGCGGGGGGGACAGATACGCAGTATTTT. The V call is TRBV4-3, the J call TRBJ2-3, with TRBD2 matching over 11 bases. After removal of 3 bases from V and 3 bases from J, the junction contained 17 bases not matched to a gene. Germline V CDR1 and CDR2: LGHNA, YSLEER. The CDR3 has 20 residues.